This TCR beta chain came from a study of blood T cell repertoires in COVID-19. Some clones are missing from TCRdb's copy, which holds only in-frame ones; the method was immunoSEQ multiplex PCR. The sample lists 130,000 or so clones, 80% to 90% occurring once. The source material was peripheral blood. The sequence was collected from a man aged 55 to 70 with active or convalescent COVID-19.

CDR3 region: CASRLLAGGAYNEQFF. As DNA, the CDR3 is TGTGCCAGCAGGCTACTAGCGGGAGGTGCCTACAATGAGCAGTTCTTC. J is TRBJ2-1 and V is TRBV3-1 (or the pseudogene TRBV3-2); TRBD2 agrees at 12 bases. There are 16 residues in the CDR3. Germline lookup yields CDR1 LGHDT and CDR2 YNNKEL (reference sequence). V was clipped by 6 bases and J by 2 bases; unmatched bases: 5.